The clone carrying this TCR beta chain was found a few times. The antigen is undetermined. The CDR3 consists of 15 residues. Germline V gene sequence: CDR1 DFQATT, CDR2 SNEGSKA (reference sequence). The V gene end was trimmed by 3 bases and the J gene end by 0 bases; junction bases not matched to a gene: 4. The sample originates from a study of identical twins. Whole-study results and caveats: While abundant cord blood beta clonotypes carried fewer insertions, memory repertoires showed no such pattern.

Healthy Caucasian donors formed the entire cohort. A universal primer site came from template switching; cDNA carried unique molecular identifiers. TCRdb analysed the 5' RACE reads with MiXCR anew, one entry per CDR3 protein. This table has 460,000 or so distinct CDR3 sequences, 14% appearing once. The same data also contributed to another study, on yellow fever vaccine responses in identical twins.

The chain couples TRBV20-1 to TRBJ2-1; 8 nucleotides match TRBD2. The sample comprised CD4+ T cells sorted from blood. The sequence came from a woman between 18 and 30 years old in good health. CDR3 residues: CSASDSGNSYNEQFF. The CDR3 DNA reads TGCAGTGCTAGTGATAGCGGGAACTCCTACAATGAGCAGTTCTTC.